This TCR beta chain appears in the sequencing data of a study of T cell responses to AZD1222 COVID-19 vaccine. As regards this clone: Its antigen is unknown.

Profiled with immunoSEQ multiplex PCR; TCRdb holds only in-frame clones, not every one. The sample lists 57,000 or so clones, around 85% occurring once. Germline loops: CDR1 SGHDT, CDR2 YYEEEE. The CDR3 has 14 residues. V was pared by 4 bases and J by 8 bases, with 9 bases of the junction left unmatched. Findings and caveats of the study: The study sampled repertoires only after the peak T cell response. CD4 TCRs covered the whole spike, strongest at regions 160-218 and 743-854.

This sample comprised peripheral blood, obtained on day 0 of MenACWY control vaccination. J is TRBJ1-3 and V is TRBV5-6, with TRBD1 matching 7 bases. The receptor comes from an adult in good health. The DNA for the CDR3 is TGTGCCAGCAGCGGCAGGGGGTATGAGGACACCATATATTTT. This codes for CASSGRGYEDTIYF.